The next 4 T cell receptor beta chains were all read from a single sample in a study of PD-L1 blockade in urothelial cancer. Measured with immunoSEQ multiplex PCR; TCRdb has only the in-frame clones, and not every one. This table holds about 26,000 clones, approximately 86% found once. The sequenced sample was PBMCs, obtained around atezolizumab (anti-PD-L1) treatment. These receptors all stem from a man in his sixties with urothelial cancer.

V and J are TRBV5-1 and TRBJ2-7, with D perhaps matching TRBD2 (6 bases). CDR3 length: 15 residues. CDR1 SGHRS and CDR2 YFSETQ come from the germline V gene. Trimming left V 5 bases short and J 6 bases short, with 21 bases between. In DNA form, the CDR3 reads TGCGCCAGCAGGGGCGGGGCGGTCTGGATCAGCGAGCAGTACTTC. Protein sequence: CASRGGAVWISEQYF.

This chain uses TRBV6-4 with TRBJ2-2; TRBD2 aligns across 8 bases. The germline V gene has CDR1 MRHNA and CDR2 SNTAGT. There are 17 residues in the CDR3. The junction had 9 bases not matched to a gene; V was cut back by 6 bases and J by 0 bases. The CDR3, as DNA: TGTGCCAGCAGCCATCAGGCGCGGGGGGCGAACACCGGGGAGCTGTTTTTT. Protein sequence: CASSHQARGANTGELFF.

The chain links TRBV9 to TRBJ2-7; 7 bases line up with TRBD1. J gave up 4 bases and V 0 bases, and 4 bases lay outside the gene matches. In germline, CDR1 is SGDLS, CDR2 YYNGEE. This CDR3 region has 14 residues. The CDR3 nucleotides read TGTGCCAGCAGCGTAGGTGACAGGGTTTACGAGCAGTACTTC. It encodes CASSVGDRVYEQYF.

This chain links TRBV7-9 with TRBJ1-5; tentative D call: TRBD1 (6 bases). V gave up 3 bases and J gave up 2 bases, with 17 bases separating them. The CDR3 is made up of 17 amino acids. From germline, CDR1 is SEHNR and CDR2 FQNEAQ (reference sequence). The CDR3 protein is CASSFSQGPPGNQPQHF. CDR3 coding DNA: TGTGCCAGCAGCTTTTCACAGGGCCCCCCTGGCAATCAGCCCCAGCATTTT.